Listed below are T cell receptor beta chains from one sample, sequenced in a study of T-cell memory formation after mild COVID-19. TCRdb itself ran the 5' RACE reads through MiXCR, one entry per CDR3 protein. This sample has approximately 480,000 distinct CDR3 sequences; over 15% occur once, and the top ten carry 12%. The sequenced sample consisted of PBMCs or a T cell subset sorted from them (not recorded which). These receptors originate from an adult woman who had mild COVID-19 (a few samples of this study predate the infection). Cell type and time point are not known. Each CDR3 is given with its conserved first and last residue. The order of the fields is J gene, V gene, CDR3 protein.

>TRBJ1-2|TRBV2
CASRNNPGQGYGYTF
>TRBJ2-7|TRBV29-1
CSVTGTGRYEQYF
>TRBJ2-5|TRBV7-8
CASSLEGHWRSSQETQYF
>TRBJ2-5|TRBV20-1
CSAPGTGEETQYF
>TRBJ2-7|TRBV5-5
CASRFRGRADEQYF
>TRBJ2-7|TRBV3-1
CASGFPGRVAYEQYF
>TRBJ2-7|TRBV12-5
CASGSRSQRDSYEQYF
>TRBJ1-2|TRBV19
CASSIQEGRYGYTF
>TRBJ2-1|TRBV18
CASSPPKLAGNNEQFF
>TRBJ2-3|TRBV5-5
CASSFQGLAGADTQYF
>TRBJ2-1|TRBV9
CASSPRGGSSTEQFF
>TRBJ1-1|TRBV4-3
CASSQVDGNTEAFF
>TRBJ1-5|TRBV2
CASNIDGHSNQPQHF
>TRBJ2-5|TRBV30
CAWRGREAYQETQYF
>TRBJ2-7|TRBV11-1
CASSLELADTYRGSYEQYF
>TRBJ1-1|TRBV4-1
CASSPYGTGNTEAFF
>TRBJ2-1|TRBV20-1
CSARDPAGESYNEQFF
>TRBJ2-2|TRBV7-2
CASSLQIAKGRTGELFF
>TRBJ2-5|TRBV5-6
CASSSWGRGETQYF